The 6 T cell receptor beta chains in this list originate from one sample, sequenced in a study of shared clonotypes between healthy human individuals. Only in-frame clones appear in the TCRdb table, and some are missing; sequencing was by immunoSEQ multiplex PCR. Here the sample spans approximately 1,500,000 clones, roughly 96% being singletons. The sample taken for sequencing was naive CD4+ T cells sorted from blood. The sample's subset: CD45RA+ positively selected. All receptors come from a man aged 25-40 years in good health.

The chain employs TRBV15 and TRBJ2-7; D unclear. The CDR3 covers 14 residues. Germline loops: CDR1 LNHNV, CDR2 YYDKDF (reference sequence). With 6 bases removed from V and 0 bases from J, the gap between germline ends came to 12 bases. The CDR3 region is CATRGTTISYEQYF. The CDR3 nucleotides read TGTGCCACCAGAGGAACAACTATCTCCTACGAGCAGTACTTC.

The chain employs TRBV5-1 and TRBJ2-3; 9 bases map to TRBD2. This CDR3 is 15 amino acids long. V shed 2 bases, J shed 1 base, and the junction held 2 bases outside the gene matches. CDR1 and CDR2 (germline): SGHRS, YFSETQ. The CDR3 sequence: CASSFSSGGTDTQYF. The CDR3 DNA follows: TGCGCCAGCAGCTTTTCTAGCGGGGGCACAGATACGCAGTATTTT.

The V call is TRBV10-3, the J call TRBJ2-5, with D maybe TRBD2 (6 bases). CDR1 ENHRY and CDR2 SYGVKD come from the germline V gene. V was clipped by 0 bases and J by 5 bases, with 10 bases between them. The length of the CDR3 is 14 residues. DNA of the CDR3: TGTGCCATCAGTGAGTCGGTGGGGAGGGAGACCCAGTACTTC. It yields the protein CAISESVGRETQYF.

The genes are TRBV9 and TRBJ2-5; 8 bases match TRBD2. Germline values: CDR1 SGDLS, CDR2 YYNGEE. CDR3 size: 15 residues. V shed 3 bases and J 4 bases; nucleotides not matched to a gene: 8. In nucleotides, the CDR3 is TGTGCCAGCAGCGGGGGACTAGGGCAAAGAGAGACCCAGTACTTC. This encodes CASSGGLGQRETQYF.

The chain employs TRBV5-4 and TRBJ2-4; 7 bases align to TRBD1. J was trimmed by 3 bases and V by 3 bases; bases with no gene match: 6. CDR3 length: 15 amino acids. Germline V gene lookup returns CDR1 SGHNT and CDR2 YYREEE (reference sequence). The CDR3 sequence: CASSSTGDSKNIQYF. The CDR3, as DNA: TGTGCCAGCAGCTCCACCGGGGACAGCAAAAACATTCAGTACTTC. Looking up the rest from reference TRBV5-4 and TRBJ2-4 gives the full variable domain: ETGVTQSPTHLIKTRGQQVTLRCSSQSGHNTVSWYQQALGQGPQFIFQYYREEENGRGNFPPRFSGLQFPNYSSELNVNALELDDSALYLCASSSTGDSKNIQYFGAGTRLSVL.

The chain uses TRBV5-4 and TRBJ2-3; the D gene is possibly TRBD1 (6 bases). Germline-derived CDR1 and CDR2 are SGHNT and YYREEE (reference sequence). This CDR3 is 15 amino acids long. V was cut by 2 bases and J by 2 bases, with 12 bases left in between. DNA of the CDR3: TGTGCCAGCAGCTTCCCCCCAGGGGCCACAGATACGCAGTATTTT. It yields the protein CASSFPPGATDTQYF.